This entry is about one TCR beta chain. What it recognizes is unknown. This sample was included in a study of monozygotic twins with inflammatory bowel disease. Whole blood, unsorted for T cells, was the source of total RNA. Study-wide results and limits: Especially where disease activity was present, IBD patients had fewer clonotypes in common with others than healthy twins did.

The CDR3 length is 15 residues. The germline gives CDR1 SGHRS, CDR2 YFSETQ. TCRdb reprocessed the 5' RACE reads and reports one entry per CDR3 protein, with no DNA. The clone table shows 200,000 to 250,000 distinct CDR3 sequences, with the ten largest holding roughly 7.5%. The sequenced sample was blood. The source of this sequence is a human donor with ulcerative colitis or Crohn's disease, or a healthy co-twin of an affected twin (not recorded which). This chain links TRBV5-1 with TRBJ2-3; the D call from TCRdb, TRBD1, cannot be confirmed without DNA. The CDR3 loop reads CASSSGTVSTDTQYF.